The 32 T cell receptor beta chains below were found in one sample sequenced in a study of tumor-infiltrating lymphocytes in primary liver carcinoma. Synthesis of TCR beta cDNA was carried out from 500 ng total RNA with a constant-region primer. Each TCR beta library was derived from three nested multiplex PCR rounds that employed slightly modified ARM-PCR. Running roughly 10 cycles apiece, the first two PCR rounds relied on TRBV1-TRBV30 forward primers together with a C-beta reverse primer. TCRdb processed the multiplex PCR reads anew with MiXCR; each CDR3 protein has one entry. Found here are 250,000 to 350,000 distinct CDR3 sequences, around three fifths of them singletons; the top ten hold approximately 15%. Unsorted whole blood supplied the RNA, and germline DNA was extracted too. Sequenced input: peripheral blood. Every receptor here comes from a woman between 25 and 40 years old with primary liver carcinoma and hepatitis B virus infection.

Points on this clonotype: A clone one base away is much larger, so this may be a read error. This chain connects TRBV6-2 or TRBV6-3 to TRBJ2-5; the match to TRBD2 covers 7 bases. The CDR3 runs 14 residues. Germline V gene data show CDR1 as MNHEY and CDR2 as SVGEGT. The J segment lost 4 bases and the V segment lost 6 bases, leaving 8 bases of the junction unmatched. CDR3 DNA: TGTGCCAGCAGAGGAGCGGGATCCGGAGAGACCCAGTACTTC. Encoded protein: CASRGAGSGETQYF.

This clonotype came up once. The rearrangement joins TRBV6-1 to TRBJ2-3; no definite D call. Trimming took 5 bases from V and 5 from J, leaving 17 bases between them. The CDR3 totals 15 residues. Germline V gene data show CDR1 as MNHNS and CDR2 as SASEGT. As DNA, the CDR3 is TGTGCCAGCAGTCTCGGAGCGTATAGTAGAGATACGCAGTATTTT. This codes for CASSLGAYSRDTQYF.

Details on this clonotype: Compared with germline, one end of the junction differs, possibly owing to a read error. The V gene is TRBV6-5, the J gene TRBJ2-1, with TRBD2 matching over 9 bases. Germline CDR1 is MNHEY and CDR2 is SVGAGI. The CDR3 covers 17 residues. CDR3 sequence reads: CTSSLTPSGISYNEQFF. CDR3 in DNA: TGTACCAGCAGTCTAACCCCTAGCGGGATTTCCTACAATGAGCAGTTCTTC.

This chain joins TRBV11-2 and TRBJ2-2; D gene uncertain. V lost 11 bases, J lost 5 bases, and 30 bases lay in between. CDR3 size: 18 residues. Germline assignment: CDR1 SGHAT and CDR2 FQNNGV. CDR3 loop: CAGIITATWMVGTGELFF. The CDR3 nucleotides are TGTGCCGGCATCATCACCGCTACATGGATGGTGGGGACCGGGGAGCTGTTTTTT.

CDR3 sequence reads: CASSHTGQGLSYEQYF. Written as DNA, the CDR3 is TGCGCCAGCAGCCACACGGGACAGGGACTTTCCTACGAGCAGTACTTC. The genes are TRBV4-1 and TRBJ2-7; 9 bases align to TRBD1. Germline V gene lookup returns CDR1 MGHRA and CDR2 YSYEKL. The length of the CDR3 is 16 residues. Trimming took 3 bases from V and 1 from J; bases not matched to a gene: 7.

Concerning this clonotype itself: Compared with germline, one end of the junction differs, possibly owing to a read error. This chain uses TRBV5-6 with TRBJ1-1, with a tentative D call TRBD1 (6 bases). The V gene's germline CDR1 is SGHDT and CDR2 YYEEEE. The CDR3 covers 12 residues. In DNA form, the CDR3 reads TGTGCCAGCAGCTTGGGCAGGGGTGAATCTTTCTTT. Its protein product is CASSLGRGESFF.

Worth noting for this clonotype: The junction differs from germline at one of its ends, possibly a read error. The chain combines TRBV12-3 or TRBV12-4 with TRBJ1-6; 9 nucleotides line up with TRBD1. This CDR3 has 14 amino acids. CDR3 nucleotide sequence: TGTACCAGCAGTCTCGGGACAGGGTGGTCACCCCTCCACTTT. This translates into CTSSLGTGWSPLHF.

Turning to this clonotype: At one end the junction does not follow the germline gene, possibly because of a read error. The genes are TRBV6-6 and TRBJ2-7; 7 bases fit TRBD1. Germline values: CDR1 MNHNY, CDR2 SVGAGI (reference sequence). The CDR3 runs to 14 residues. The DNA of the CDR3 is TGTGCCAGCAGCCCTCGGGACAGAAGCTACGAGCGGTACTTC. Translation: CASSPRDRSYERYF.

Remarks on this clonotype: Sequence at one end of the junction differs from germline and may be a read error. The chain employs TRBV20-1 and TRBJ2-2; D might be TRBD2 (5 bases). The CDR3 extends over 11 amino acids. Germline V CDR1 and CDR2: DFQATT, SNEGSKA (reference sequence). CDR3: CSARMGEELLF. Written as DNA, the CDR3 is TGCAGTGCCAGAATGGGAGAGGAGCTGCTATTT.

Turning to this clonotype: The junction departs from germline at one end; a sequencing error may be responsible. The chain is built from TRBV5-6 and TRBJ1-3; D not certain. This CDR3 is 14 amino acids long. Looked up from germline, CDR1 is SGHDT and CDR2 is YYEEEE. The CDR3 sequence: CVSSLGSSGNTIYF. The DNA for the CDR3 is TGTGTCAGCAGCTTGGGGAGCTCTGGAAACACCATATATTTT.

Only a few counts were recorded for this clonotype. The V and J genes are TRBV12-3 or TRBV12-4 and TRBJ1-5; D unresolved. There are 13 residues in the CDR3. Trimming left V 2 bases short and J 4 bases short, with 6 bases between. CDR3 residues: CASSLTSNQPQHF. The CDR3 nucleotides are TGTGCCAGCAGTTTAACTTCTAATCAGCCCCAGCATTTT.

This clonotype was counted between two and nine times. The CDR3 bases are TGTGCCAGCAGGGACAGGGAATCAGGCGAGCAGTACTTC. Protein product: CASRDRESGEQYF. This chain joins TRBV13 and TRBJ2-7; 8 bases are shared with TRBD1. The germline gives CDR1 PRHDT, CDR2 FYEKMQ (reference sequence). The CDR3 has 13 residues. The V gene end was trimmed by 6 bases and the J gene end by 6 bases; junction bases not matched to a gene: 7.

The chain joins TRBV11-1 to TRBJ2-1, with 8 bases that match TRBD1. Losses at the gene ends were 7 bases for V and 7 bases for J; bases not matched to a gene: 21. CDR3 length: 18 amino acids. The germline V gene has CDR1 SGHAT and CDR2 FQDESV (reference sequence). The CDR3 sequence: CASNSFRDRSDLGNEQFF. DNA of the CDR3: TGTGCCAGCAATTCATTCCGGGACAGGTCAGACCTGGGTAATGAGCAGTTCTTC.

With regard to this clonotype: This sequence may be a read error, since a much larger clone differs from it by one base. V usage is TRBV4-2 and J usage is TRBJ1-5, with a possible D match to TRBD1 (5 bases). Germline CDR1 and CDR2: LGHNA and YNFKEQ. This CDR3 contains 17 residues. The CDR3 loop reads CASNQDQGYRGNQPQHF. CDR3 bases: TGTGCCAGCAACCAAGATCAGGGTTATCGGGGCAATCAGCCCCAGCATTTT.

Only a few counts were recorded for this clonotype. The chain couples TRBV29-1 to TRBJ1-2; D is ambiguous. The germline V gene encodes CDR1 SQVTM and CDR2 ANQGSEA. V dropped 6 bases and J dropped 4 bases, with 6 bases sitting between them. The CDR3 has 10 residues. CDR3 nucleotides: TGCAGCGTGGCTAGCTATGGCTACACCTTC. Amino acids: CSVASYGYTF.

For this clonotype: A much larger clone is a single base away; this may be a read error. J is TRBJ2-1 and V is TRBV6-5, with TRBD2 as a possible D gene (6 bases). Germline V gives CDR1 MNHEY, CDR2 SVGAGI. This CDR3 has 15 residues. The V end was cut by 8 bases, the J end by 7 bases, with 21 bases between. The CDR3 protein is CASCSPRLETNEQFF. As DNA, the CDR3 is TGTGCCAGCTGTTCCCCCAGACTAGAGACGAATGAGCAGTTCTTC.

This clonotype was seen ten or more times. The rearrangement joins TRBV6-5 to TRBJ2-1, with D maybe TRBD1 (5 bases). Per the germline V gene, CDR1 is MNHEY and CDR2 is SVGAGI. V lost 7 bases to trimming and J lost 3 bases, with 13 bases between them. CDR3 length: 14 amino acids. The CDR3 DNA reads as TGTGCCAGCACCAACAGCAGGGACTACAATGAGCAGTTCTTC. It is translated as CASTNSRDYNEQFF.

The V gene is TRBV5-1, the J gene TRBJ2-1; 9 bases map to TRBD2. Germline-derived CDR1 and CDR2 are SGHRS and YFSETQ. The CDR3 consists of 16 residues. Losses at the gene ends were 0 bases for V and 5 bases for J; bases not matched to a gene: 6. CDR3 nucleotide sequence: TGCGCCAGCAGCTTGGAGGCGGGAGGGTTGGACAATGAGCAGTTCTTC. The encoded protein is CASSLEAGGLDNEQFF. The full variable domain, with the rest looked up from reference TRBV5-1 and TRBJ2-1, is KAGVTQTPRYLIKTRGQQVTLSCSPISGHRSVSWYQQTPGQGLQFLFEYFSETQRNKGNFPGRFSGRQFSNSRSEMNVSTLELGDSALYLCASSLEAGGLDNEQFFGPGTRLTVL.

This clonotype was found a few times. The chain recombines TRBV10-3 with TRBJ2-1; tentatively, D is TRBD1 (5 bases). Trimming removed 8 bases from V and 8 bases from J, with 19 bases in between. CDR1 ENHRY and CDR2 SYGVKD come from the germline V gene. CDR3 length: 14 amino acids. The DNA of the CDR3 is TGTGCCATCGGCGCACAGGAACGTAATGATGAGCAGTTCTTC. This codes for CAIGAQERNDEQFF.

The sample holds a few counts of this clonotype. V is TRBV10-2 and J is TRBJ2-3; unclear D gene. Trimming cost V 3 bases and J 0 bases, with 10 bases left between them. Germline-derived CDR1 and CDR2 are WSHSY and SAAADI. CDR3 length equals 15 residues. DNA of the CDR3: TGCGCCAGCAGTGATTACAGCTCTAGCACAGATACGCAGTATTTT. Translating it yields CASSDYSSSTDTQYF.

Concerning this clonotype itself: The CDR3 end shows no conserved phenylalanine or tryptophan, and so a read error is likely. J is TRBJ2-7 and V is TRBV6-5; TRBD2 agrees at 8 bases. Trimming took 0 bases from V and 4 from J; bases not matched to a gene: 8. This CDR3 is 16 amino acids long. The germline V gene encodes CDR1 MNHEY and CDR2 SVGAGI. The CDR3 nucleotides read TGTGCCAGCAGTTACTCCGGGAGCGGGAGAAATTACGAGCAGTACTCC. Translation gives CASSYSGSGRNYEQYS.

The CDR3 DNA is TGCAGCGTTGCCCCTACGTTGGGGGGCCTTGCAACTAATGAAAAACTGTTTTTT. This codes for CSVAPTLGGLATNEKLFF. The chain links TRBV29-1 to TRBJ1-4; D might be TRBD1 (6 bases). From germline, CDR1 is SQVTM and CDR2 ANQGSEA. Deletions cut 4 bases from V and 0 bases from J, with 21 bases between. The CDR3 runs to 18 residues.

Concerning this clonotype: A much larger clone is a single base away; this may be a read error. The CDR3 ends on some other residue instead of the conserved phenylalanine or tryptophan, so this is likely a read error. The chain is built from TRBV29-1 and TRBJ2-3; D gene uncertain. There are 11 residues in the CDR3. From germline, CDR1 is SQVTM and CDR2 ANQGSEA. The germline V and J ends were trimmed by 5 bases and 2 bases, with 5 bases remaining between them. CDR3 residues: CSVFFTDTQYL. The CDR3 DNA reads as TGCAGCGTTTTTTTCACAGATACGCAGTATTTG.

This clonotype was counted a few times. The chain combines TRBV6-6 with TRBJ2-3; D possibly corresponds to TRBD1 (5 bases). The CDR3 has 12 residues. V lost 6 bases, J lost 6 bases, and 10 bases lay in between. The germline V gene encodes CDR1 MNHNY and CDR2 SVGAGI (reference sequence). The chain's CDR3 is CASSQGRDTQYF. CDR3 in DNA: TGTGCCAGCAGCCAGGGTCGGGATACGCAGTATTTT.

As regards this clonotype: A much larger clone is a single base away; this may be a read error. V gene TRBV6-5 combines with J gene TRBJ1-2, with 8 bases matching TRBD1. The CDR3 sequence is 14 residues long. Germline-derived CDR1 and CDR2 are MNHEY and SVGAGI. CDR3 residues: CASSYRTGLYGFTF. CDR3 bases: TGTGCCAGCAGTTATCGGACAGGGCTCTATGGCTTCACCTTC.

The genes are TRBV6-6 and TRBJ1-2, with D perhaps matching TRBD1 (6 bases). Per the germline V gene, CDR1 is MNHNY and CDR2 is SVGAGI (reference sequence). V was cut by 8 bases and J by 5 bases, with 12 bases left in between. This CDR3 has 12 residues. CDR3 in DNA: TGTGCCAGCGCCGGGACATGTTATGGCTACACCTTC. Translated: CASAGTCYGYTF.

This clonotype has a count of ten or more. With a much larger clone just one base away, this may be a read error. The chain couples TRBV11-2 to TRBJ2-3, with unresolved D. Trimming left V 5 bases short and J 1 base short, with 13 bases between. Germline loops: CDR1 SGHAT, CDR2 FQNNGV. This CDR3 is 15 amino acids long. In nucleotides, the CDR3 is TGTGCCAGCAGCCCAGGCGAACTGGGCACAGATACGCAGTATTTT. This translates into CASSPGELGTDTQYF. Together with reference TRBV11-2 and TRBJ2-3, the CDR3 gives the full variable domain: EAGVAQSPRYKIIEKRQSVAFWCNPISGHATLYWYQQILGQGPKLLIQFQNNGVVDDSQLPKDRFSAERLKGVDSTLKIQPAKLEDSAVYLCASSPGELGTDTQYFGPGTRLTVL.

Worth noting for this clonotype: At one end, the junction sequence differs from germline, possibly due to a read error. V is TRBV11-1 and J is TRBJ2-7; D may be TRBD1 (6 bases). CDR3 length: 17 residues. The germline gives CDR1 SGHAT, CDR2 FQDESV (reference sequence). This chain's CDR3 is CANSRYLTGTQTYEQYF. The DNA for the CDR3 is TGTGCCAACAGCCGCTATCTTACAGGGACCCAGACCTACGAGCAGTACTTC.

The V call is TRBV11-2, the J call TRBJ2-4; perhaps D is TRBD1 or TRBD2 (5 bases each). The germline CDR1 and CDR2 sequences are SGHAT and FQNNGV. With 2 bases removed from V and 0 bases from J, the gap between germline ends came to 23 bases. The length of the CDR3 is 20 residues. CDR3 nucleotide sequence: TGTGCCAGCAGCTTAACAGTGGGGGACCCCGCCAAACTAGCCAAAAACATTCAGTACTTC. Translated, it gives CASSLTVGDPAKLAKNIQYF.

Note on this clonotype: A read error may be the cause here, since a much bigger clone is one base away. The chain is built from TRBV12-5 and TRBJ2-1; D remains ambiguous. CDR1 is LGHNT and CDR2 is FRNRAP in the germline V gene. The CDR3 runs 14 residues. The CDR3 DNA sequence: TGTGGTAGTGGGATTGAAGGATTCTACAATGAGCAGTTCTTC. Its protein product is CGSGIEGFYNEQFF.

The table lists this clonotype with a count of one. The chain links TRBV11-2 to TRBJ2-1, with TRBD2 matching 7 bases. Germline V CDR1 and CDR2: SGHAT, FQNNGV. This CDR3 is 17 amino acids long. V lost 1 base and J lost 16; bases outside the gene matches: 22. The DNA for the CDR3 is TGTGCCAGCAGCTTAGGGGGAGGGAAGAGCTCCTACAATGAGCGATTCTTC. The encoded protein is CASSLGGGKSSYNERFF.

Points on this clonotype: Given a much more abundant clone one base away, this may be a read error. The rearrangement uses TRBV29-1 and TRBJ1-1, with D possibly being TRBD1 (5 bases). V lost 6 bases to trimming and J lost 4 bases, with 12 bases between them. Germline V gene data show CDR1 as SQVTM and CDR2 as ANQGSEA. CDR3 length: 12 residues. CDR3 bases: TGCAGCGTCCGGGGGATTGGCACTGAAGCTTTCTTT. It encodes CSVRGIGTEAFF.